This passage covers 10 T cell receptor beta chains from one sample sequenced in a study of cytotoxic CD8 clonotypes in ibrutinib-treated CLL (dated by TCRdb to the early 2020s). Library preparation used the immunoSEQ multiplex PCR assay. TCRdb stores this immuneACCESS table with in-frame sequences only. Part of the clones is absent; in the studies checked, under half of the shortfall reflects unresolved V genes, and no reason is known for the rest. In this sample the table shows 250,000 to 350,000 clones, roughly 76% of which occur a single time. The top ten hold 5.6% of the sample. The time point label, read with the paper, signifies: progressive disease on ibrutinib. Material: PBMCs, obtained at disease progression, from a patient treated with ibrutinib. These receptors were obtained from a human donor with chronic lymphocytic leukemia.

V is TRBV6-5 and J is TRBJ2-7, with 9 bases matching TRBD2. The V gene end was trimmed by 4 bases and the J gene end by 3 bases; junction bases not matched to a gene: 4. The germline CDR1 and CDR2 sequences are MNHEY and SVGAGI. The CDR3 has 14 residues. CDR3 sequence: CASSFAAGGYEQYF. The DNA for the CDR3 is TGTGCCAGCAGTTTCGCAGCGGGAGGCTACGAGCAGTACTTC.

The chain links TRBV10-2 to TRBJ1-1, with D possibly being TRBD1 (6 bases). This CDR3 comprises 12 residues. Germline lookup yields CDR1 WSHSY and CDR2 SAAADI. Trimming cost V 6 bases and J 8 bases, with 13 bases left between them. CDR3: CASRVGGLEAFF. The CDR3 bases are TGCGCCAGCAGGGTTGGGGGGCTAGAAGCTTTCTTT.

The chain uses TRBV10-3 and TRBJ1-2; tentative D call: TRBD1 (6 bases). The CDR3 sequence is 12 residues long. CDR1 and CDR2 (germline): ENHRY, SYGVKD. Trimming shortened V by 6 bases and J by 5 bases, and 10 bases separated the two germline ends. CDR3 bases: TGTGCCATCAGGGATACAGGGTATGGCTACACCTTC. Translating it yields CAIRDTGYGYTF.

The chain joins TRBV11-2 to TRBJ1-2; the D gene is possibly TRBD1 (6 bases). Germline CDR1 and CDR2: SGHAT and FQNNGV. The CDR3 sequence is 14 residues long. V was shortened by 5 bases and J by 4 bases, with 14 bases between the two germline ends. Written as DNA, the CDR3 is TGTGCCAGCAGCGAAAATCAGGGGTCCTATGGCTACACCTTC. Its protein is CASSENQGSYGYTF.

This clone was recorded a few times. The chain links TRBV4-1 to TRBJ2-7; 9 nucleotides align to TRBD2. Per the germline V gene, CDR1 is MGHRA and CDR2 is YSYEKL. Germline trimming cut 4 bases from V and 1 base from J; bases unmatched to any gene: 8. CDR3 length: 16 residues. CDR3 nucleotides: TGCGCCAGCAGCCCTCATAGCGGGGGTGGGTCCTACGAGCAGTACTTC. Its protein product is CASSPHSGGGSYEQYF.

The chain uses TRBV7-2 and TRBJ2-2, with 11 bases identical to TRBD2. Per germline, CDR1 SGHTA and CDR2 FQGNSA. The CDR3 totals 15 residues. Trimming took 4 bases from V and 5 from J; bases not matched to a gene: 3. The CDR3 DNA reads TGTGCCAGCAGCTCCTTAGCGGGAGGGACCGGGGAGCTGTTTTTT. Translating gives CASSSLAGGTGELFF.

This sequence joins TRBV5-1 and TRBJ2-3; D ambiguous. This CDR3 spans 15 amino acids. CDR1 and CDR2 (germline): SGHRS, YFSETQ. With 0 bases removed from V and 0 bases from J, the gap between germline ends came to 8 bases. CDR3 DNA sequence: TGCGCCAGCAGCTTGGACCCCTCTAGCACAGATACGCAGTATTTT. Translation gives CASSLDPSSTDTQYF.

J is TRBJ2-1 and V is TRBV27; D may match TRBD1 or TRBD2 (5 bases each). Germline V gene sequence: CDR1 MNHEY, CDR2 SMNVEV (reference sequence). The CDR3 spans 14 residues. Trimming removed 5 bases at V and 4 bases at J, with 12 bases between. Here the CDR3 reads CASSMGRFYNEQFF. Here the CDR3 DNA reads TGTGCCAGCAGTATGGGACGCTTTTACAATGAGCAGTTCTTC.

The chain combines TRBV7-3 with TRBJ2-1, with D perhaps assigned TRBD1 or TRBD2 (5 bases each). The CDR3 is 15 residues long. Trimming stripped 2 bases from V and 5 bases from J, with 13 bases between. The V gene's germline CDR1 is SGHTA and CDR2 FQGTGA. The CDR3: CASSLWGRGDNEQFF. As DNA, the CDR3 is TGTGCCAGCAGCTTATGGGGGAGAGGGGACAATGAGCAGTTCTTC.

This rearrangement joins TRBV7-3 to TRBJ2-3, with D possibly matching TRBD1 (5 bases). CDR3 size: 14 residues. Germline loops: CDR1 SGHTA, CDR2 FQGTGA. Trimming shortened V by 3 bases and J by 1 base, and 8 bases separated the two germline ends. This CDR3 is CASSFQGRTDTQYF. CDR3 sequence (DNA): TGTGCCAGCAGCTTCCAGGGTCGCACAGATACGCAGTATTTT.